This entry lists 10 T cell receptor beta chains sequenced from one sample in a study of blood T cell repertoires in COVID-19. Repertoires were generated with immunoSEQ multiplex PCR, while TCRdb's copy carries only in-frame clones and drops some. The sample has around 250,000 clones; about 80% are singletons. The sequenced material came from PBMCs or T cells enriched from blood (not recorded which). The receptors derive from a man aged 45 to 65 who had recovered from COVID-19.

This clone appeared a single time. V usage is TRBV4-1 and J usage is TRBJ2-7; D is unresolved. V was cut by 0 bases and J by 6 bases, with 9 bases left in between. The germline CDR1 and CDR2 sequences are MGHRA and YSYEKL. CDR3 length equals 13 residues. The CDR3 loop is CASSQDFLSEQYF. The DNA of the CDR3 is TGCGCCAGCAGCCAAGATTTCCTTTCCGAGCAGTACTTC.

The chain employs TRBV29-1 and TRBJ2-7, with TRBD1 matching over 9 bases. V lost 5 bases to trimming and J lost 4 bases; unmatched junction nucleotides: 9. Germline loops: CDR1 SQVTM, CDR2 ANQGSEA. This CDR3 is built from 14 residues. The DNA of the CDR3 is TGCAGCGTTACAACACAGGGGGCGAGGTACGAGCAGTACTTC. Amino acid sequence: CSVTTQGARYEQYF.

The V and J genes are TRBV10-3 and TRBJ1-4, with TRBD1 as a possible D gene (5 bases). V shed 6 bases and J shed 3 bases, with 14 bases lying between them. CDR3 size: 15 residues. The V gene's germline CDR1 is ENHRY and CDR2 SYGVKD. CDR3 DNA sequence: TGTGCCATCAGCCTAGGTTCGGGGGCTAATGAAAAACTGTTTTTT. Translating gives CAISLGSGANEKLFF.

The V and J genes are TRBV7-9 and TRBJ1-2; tentative D call: TRBD1 (6 bases). The CDR3 runs to 15 residues. The V gene lost 2 bases and the J gene lost 8 bases, with 18 bases spanning the gap. The germline V gene has CDR1 SEHNR and CDR2 FQNEAQ (reference sequence). The CDR3: CASSLYPNRVPGYTF. CDR3 nucleotides: TGTGCCAGCAGCTTATACCCTAACAGGGTTCCCGGCTACACCTTC.

This rearrangement joins TRBV5-4 to TRBJ1-6, with D hard to call. The CDR3 contains 15 residues. The V gene's germline CDR1 is SGHNT and CDR2 YYREEE (reference sequence). With 4 bases removed from V and 5 bases from J, the gap between germline ends came to 13 bases. CDR3 nucleotide sequence: TGTGCCAGCAGCCGAAACGGTTTCGATAATTCACCCCTCCACTTT. Residues: CASSRNGFDNSPLHF.

This clone was recorded once. The CDR3 reads CASGRDSSYNEQFF. CDR3 DNA: TGTGCCAGCGGACGGGACAGCTCCTACAATGAGCAGTTCTTC. The chain links TRBV2 to TRBJ2-1; 7 positions match TRBD1. V shed 8 bases and J 0 bases; nucleotides not matched to a gene: 4. The CDR3 totals 14 residues. CDR1 is SNHLY and CDR2 is FYNNEI in the germline V gene.

The CDR3 sequence: CASTQTTGKNEQFF. CDR3 coding DNA: TGTGCCAGCACCCAGACGACAGGGAAGAATGAGCAGTTCTTC. J is TRBJ2-1 and V is TRBV6-6; 7 bases fit TRBD1. Trimming cost V 7 bases and J 7 bases; bases outside gene matches: 10. Per the germline V gene, CDR1 is MNHNY and CDR2 is SVGAGI (reference sequence). This CDR3 contains 14 residues.

V is TRBV18 and J is TRBJ2-1; 11 bases are shared with TRBD1. The CDR3 loop spans 17 amino acids. Germline V gene sequence: CDR1 KGHSH, CDR2 LQKENI. Germline trimming cut 3 bases from V and 8 bases from J; bases unmatched to any gene: 12. The CDR3 coding sequence is TGTGCCAGCTCACCGCTGAAGGGACAGGGGGAAATCGATGAGCAGTTCTTC. It translates to CASSPLKGQGEIDEQFF.

The gene calls are TRBV11-3 and TRBJ2-1; 8 bases map to TRBD2. V lost 3 bases and J lost 7; bases outside the gene matches: 8. The CDR3 sequence is 15 residues long. Germline V gives CDR1 SGHNT, CDR2 YENEEA. The CDR3 DNA follows: TGTGCCAGCAGCTTTTCAGCGGGAGACCATAATGAGCAGTTCTTC. Its protein is CASSFSAGDHNEQFF.

The chain carries TRBV15 and TRBJ1-1, with D tentatively TRBD1 (5 bases). Germline CDR1 reads LNHNV; CDR2 reads YYDKDF (reference sequence). The CDR3 is 12 residues long. The V end was cut by 4 bases, the J end by 7 bases, with 10 bases between. The CDR3 DNA sequence: TGTGCCACCAGCACCCCAGGGCATGAAGCTTTCTTT. Its translation is CATSTPGHEAFF.